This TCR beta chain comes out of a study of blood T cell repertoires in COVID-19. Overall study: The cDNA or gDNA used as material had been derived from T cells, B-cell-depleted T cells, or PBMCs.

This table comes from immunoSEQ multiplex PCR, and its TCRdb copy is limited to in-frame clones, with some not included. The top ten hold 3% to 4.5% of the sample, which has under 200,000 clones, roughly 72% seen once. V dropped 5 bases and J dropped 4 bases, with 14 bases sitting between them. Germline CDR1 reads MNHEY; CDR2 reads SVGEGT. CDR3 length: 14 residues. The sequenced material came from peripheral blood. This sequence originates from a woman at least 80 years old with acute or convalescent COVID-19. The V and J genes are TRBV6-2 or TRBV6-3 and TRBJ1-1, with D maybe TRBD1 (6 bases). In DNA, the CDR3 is TGTGCCAGCAGTACAGGGTTTAAAGGCACTGAAGCTTTCTTT. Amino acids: CASSTGFKGTEAFF.